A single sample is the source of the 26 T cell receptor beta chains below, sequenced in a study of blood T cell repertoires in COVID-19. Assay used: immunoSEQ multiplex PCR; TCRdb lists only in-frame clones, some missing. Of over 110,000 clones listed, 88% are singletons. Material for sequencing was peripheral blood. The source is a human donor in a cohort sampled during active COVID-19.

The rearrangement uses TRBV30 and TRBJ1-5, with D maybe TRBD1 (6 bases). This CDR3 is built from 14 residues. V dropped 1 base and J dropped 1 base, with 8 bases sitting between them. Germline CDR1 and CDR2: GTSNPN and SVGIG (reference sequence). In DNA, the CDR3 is TGTGCCTGGAGTGCTGGGGGCAGCAATCAGCCCCAGCATTTT. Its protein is CAWSAGGSNQPQHF.

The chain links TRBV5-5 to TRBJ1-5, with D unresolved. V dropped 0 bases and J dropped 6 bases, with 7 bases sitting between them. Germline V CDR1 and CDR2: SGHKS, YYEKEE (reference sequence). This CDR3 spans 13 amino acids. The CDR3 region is CASSLGRPQPQHF. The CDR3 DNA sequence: TGTGCCAGCAGCTTGGGGCGGCCTCAGCCCCAGCATTTT.

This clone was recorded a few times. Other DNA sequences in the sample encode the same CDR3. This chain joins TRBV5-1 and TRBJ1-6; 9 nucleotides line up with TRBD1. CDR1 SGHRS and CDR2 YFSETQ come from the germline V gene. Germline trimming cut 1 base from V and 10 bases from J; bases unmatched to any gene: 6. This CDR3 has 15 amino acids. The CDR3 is CASSLKGQGSSPLHF. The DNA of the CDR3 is TGCGCCAGCAGCTTGAAGGGACAGGGAAGCTCACCCCTCCACTTT. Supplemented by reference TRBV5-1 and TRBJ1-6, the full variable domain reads KAGVTQTPRYLIKTRGQQVTLSCSPISGHRSVSWYQQTPGQGLQFLFEYFSETQRNKGNFPGRFSGRQFSNSRSEMNVSTLELGDSALYLCASSLKGQGSSPLHFGNGTRLTVT.

The CDR3: CAWKPFGGGTDTQYF. The CDR3 DNA reads as TGTGCCTGGAAACCATTTGGGGGGGGTACAGATACGCAGTATTTT. The chain has TRBV30 and TRBJ2-3; 7 bases agree with TRBD2. V shed 4 bases and J 3 bases; nucleotides not matched to a gene: 10. The length of the CDR3 is 15 residues. Germline assignment: CDR1 GTSNPN and CDR2 SVGIG (reference sequence).

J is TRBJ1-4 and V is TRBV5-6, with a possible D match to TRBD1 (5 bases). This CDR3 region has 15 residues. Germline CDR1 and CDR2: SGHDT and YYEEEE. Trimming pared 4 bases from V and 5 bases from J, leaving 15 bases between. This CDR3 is CASSIRQTRNEKLFF. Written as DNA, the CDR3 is TGTGCCAGCAGCATAAGACAGACCCGGAATGAAAAACTGTTTTTT.

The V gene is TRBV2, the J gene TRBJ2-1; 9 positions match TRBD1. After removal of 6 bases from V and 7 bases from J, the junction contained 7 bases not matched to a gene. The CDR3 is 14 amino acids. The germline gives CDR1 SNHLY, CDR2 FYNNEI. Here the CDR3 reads CASSDTTGGNEQFF. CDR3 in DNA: TGTGCCAGCAGCGATACGACAGGGGGAAATGAGCAGTTCTTC.

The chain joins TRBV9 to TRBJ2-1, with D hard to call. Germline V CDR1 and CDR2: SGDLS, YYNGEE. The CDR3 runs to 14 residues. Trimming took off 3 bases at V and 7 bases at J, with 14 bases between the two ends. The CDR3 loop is CASSAVGLQNEQFF. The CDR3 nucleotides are TGTGCCAGCAGCGCCGTGGGCCTACAGAATGAGCAGTTCTTC. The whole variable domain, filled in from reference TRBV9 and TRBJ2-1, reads DSGVTQTPKHLITATGQRVTLRCSPRSGDLSVYWYQQSLDQGLQFLIQYYNGEERAKGNILERFSAQQFPDLHSELNLSSLELGDSALYFCASSAVGLQNEQFFGPGTRLTVL.

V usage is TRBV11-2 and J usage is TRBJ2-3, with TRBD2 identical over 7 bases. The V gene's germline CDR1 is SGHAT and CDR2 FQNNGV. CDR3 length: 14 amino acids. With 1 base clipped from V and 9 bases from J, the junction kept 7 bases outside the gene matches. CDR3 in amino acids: CASSLGTTSRTQYF. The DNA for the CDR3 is TGTGCCAGCAGCTTAGGAACGACTAGCAGAACGCAGTATTTT.

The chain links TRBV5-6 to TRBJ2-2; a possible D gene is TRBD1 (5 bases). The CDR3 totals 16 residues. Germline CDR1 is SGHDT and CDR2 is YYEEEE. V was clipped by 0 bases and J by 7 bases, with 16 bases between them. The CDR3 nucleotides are TGTGCCAGCAGCTTGGGGTCCAGGGTGGATAGCGGGGAGCTGTTTTTT. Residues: CASSLGSRVDSGELFF. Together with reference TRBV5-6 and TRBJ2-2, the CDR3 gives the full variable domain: DAGVTQSPTHLIKTRGQQVTLRCSPKSGHDTVSWYQQALGQGPQFIFQYYEEEERQRGNFPDRFSGHQFPNYSSELNVNALLLGDSALYLCASSLGSRVDSGELFFGEGSRLTVL.

The CDR3 here is CASSPGSPYEQYF. DNA for the CDR3: TGTGCCAGCAGCCCTGGGAGCCCCTACGAGCAGTACTTC. The rearrangement links TRBV7-8 to TRBJ2-7; TRBD2 is a possible D gene (5 bases). The CDR3 is made up of 13 amino acids. Germline CDR1 and CDR2: SGHVS and FQNEAQ. Trimming removed 5 bases from V and 2 bases from J, with 10 bases in between.

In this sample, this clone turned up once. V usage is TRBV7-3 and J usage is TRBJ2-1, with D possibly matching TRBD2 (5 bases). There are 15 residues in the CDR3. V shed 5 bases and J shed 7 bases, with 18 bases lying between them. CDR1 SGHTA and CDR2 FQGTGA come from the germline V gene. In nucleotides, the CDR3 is TGTGCCAGCAGCCCATCCGGGGTACCCTTTAATGAGCAGTTCTTC. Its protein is CASSPSGVPFNEQFF.

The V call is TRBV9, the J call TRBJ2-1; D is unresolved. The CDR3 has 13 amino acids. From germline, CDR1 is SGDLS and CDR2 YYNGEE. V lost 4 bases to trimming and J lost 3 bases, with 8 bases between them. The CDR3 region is CASSSNNYNEQFF. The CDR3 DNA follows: TGTGCCAGCAGCTCAAACAACTACAATGAGCAGTTCTTC. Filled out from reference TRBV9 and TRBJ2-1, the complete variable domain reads DSGVTQTPKHLITATGQRVTLRCSPRSGDLSVYWYQQSLDQGLQFLIQYYNGEERAKGNILERFSAQQFPDLHSELNLSSLELGDSALYFCASSSNNYNEQFFGPGTRLTVL.

CDR3: CAIRQGKNYGYTF. The CDR3 bases are TGTGCCATTCGACAGGGTAAAAACTATGGCTACACCTTC. The chain employs TRBV2 and TRBJ1-2, with 7 bases lining up with TRBD1. This CDR3 comprises 13 residues. After removal of 10 bases from V and 2 bases from J, the junction contained 7 bases not matched to a gene. Germline loops: CDR1 SNHLY, CDR2 FYNNEI.

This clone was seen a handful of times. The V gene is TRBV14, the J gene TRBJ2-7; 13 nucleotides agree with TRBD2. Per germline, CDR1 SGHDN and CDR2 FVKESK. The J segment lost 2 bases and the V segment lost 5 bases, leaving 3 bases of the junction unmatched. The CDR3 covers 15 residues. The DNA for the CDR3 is TGTGCCAGCAGCTGGACTAGCGGGGGACCCTACGAGCAGTACTTC. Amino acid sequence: CASSWTSGGPYEQYF.

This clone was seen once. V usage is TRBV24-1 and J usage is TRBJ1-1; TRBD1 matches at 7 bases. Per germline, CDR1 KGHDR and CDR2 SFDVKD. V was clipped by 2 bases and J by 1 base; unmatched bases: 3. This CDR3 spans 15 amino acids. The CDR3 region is CATSDSRQGNTEAFF. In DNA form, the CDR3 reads TGTGCCACCAGTGATTCTAGACAGGGGAACACTGAAGCTTTCTTT.

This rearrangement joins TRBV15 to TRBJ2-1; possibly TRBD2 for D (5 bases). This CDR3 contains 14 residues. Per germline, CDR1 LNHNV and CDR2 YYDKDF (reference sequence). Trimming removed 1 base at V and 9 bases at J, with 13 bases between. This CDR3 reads CATSRGVGVSEQFF. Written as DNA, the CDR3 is TGTGCCACCAGCAGAGGGGTCGGGGTTTCTGAGCAGTTCTTC.

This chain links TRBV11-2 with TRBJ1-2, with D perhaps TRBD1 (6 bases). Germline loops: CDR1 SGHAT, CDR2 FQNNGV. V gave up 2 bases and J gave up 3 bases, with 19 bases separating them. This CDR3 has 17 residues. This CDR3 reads CASSLNRAVRGYYGYTF. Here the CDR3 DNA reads TGTGCCAGCAGCTTAAACAGGGCCGTAAGGGGGTACTATGGCTACACCTTC.

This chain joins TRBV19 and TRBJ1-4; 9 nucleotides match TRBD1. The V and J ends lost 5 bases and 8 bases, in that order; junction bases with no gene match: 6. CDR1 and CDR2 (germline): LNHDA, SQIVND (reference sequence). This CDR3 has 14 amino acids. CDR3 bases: TGTGCCAGTAGTCGTCCGGGACAGGGCGAAAAACTGTTTTTT. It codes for CASSRPGQGEKLFF.

This CDR3 reads CASRTSHQETQYF. Written as DNA, the CDR3 is TGTGCCAGCAGGACTAGTCACCAAGAGACCCAGTACTTC. The J gene is TRBJ2-5, the V gene TRBV28; possible D gene TRBD2, 6 bases. Germline V lookup: CDR1 MDHEN, CDR2 SYDVKM. The CDR3 loop spans 13 amino acids. V was trimmed by 6 bases and J by 0 bases, leaving 8 bases between them.

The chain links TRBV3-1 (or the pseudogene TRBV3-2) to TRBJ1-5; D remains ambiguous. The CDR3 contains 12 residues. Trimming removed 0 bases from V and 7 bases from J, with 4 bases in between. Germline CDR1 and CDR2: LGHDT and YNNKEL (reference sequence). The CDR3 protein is CASSQDSQPQHF. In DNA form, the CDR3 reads TGTGCCAGCAGCCAAGATAGCCAGCCCCAGCATTTT.

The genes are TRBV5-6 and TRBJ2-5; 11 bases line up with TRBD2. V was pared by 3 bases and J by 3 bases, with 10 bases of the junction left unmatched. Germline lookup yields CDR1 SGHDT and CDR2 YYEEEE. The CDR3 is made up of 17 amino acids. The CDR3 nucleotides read TGTGCCAGCAGCTGGGGGTTCGGGACTAGCGGAAAAGAGACCCAGTACTTC. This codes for CASSWGFGTSGKETQYF.

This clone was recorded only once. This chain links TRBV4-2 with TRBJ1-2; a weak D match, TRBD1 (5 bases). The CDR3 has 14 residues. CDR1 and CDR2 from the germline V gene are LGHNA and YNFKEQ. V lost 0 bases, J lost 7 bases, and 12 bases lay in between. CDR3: CASSQEAGDRGYTF. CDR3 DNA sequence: TGTGCCAGCAGCCAAGAGGCGGGGGATCGTGGCTACACCTTC.

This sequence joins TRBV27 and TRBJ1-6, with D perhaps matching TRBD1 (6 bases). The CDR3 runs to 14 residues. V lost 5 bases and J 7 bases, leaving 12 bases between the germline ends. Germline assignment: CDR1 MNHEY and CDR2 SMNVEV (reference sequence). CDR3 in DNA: TGTGCCAGCAGTCCAGGACAGATAAATTCACCCCTCCACTTT. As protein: CASSPGQINSPLHF.

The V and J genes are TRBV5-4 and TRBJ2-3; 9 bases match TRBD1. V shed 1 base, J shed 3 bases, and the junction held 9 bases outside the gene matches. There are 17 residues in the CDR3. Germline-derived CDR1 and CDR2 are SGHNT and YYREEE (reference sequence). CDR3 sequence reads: CASSLSSGQGWTDTQYF. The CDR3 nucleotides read TGTGCCAGCAGCTTGTCGTCCGGACAGGGGTGGACAGATACGCAGTATTTT.

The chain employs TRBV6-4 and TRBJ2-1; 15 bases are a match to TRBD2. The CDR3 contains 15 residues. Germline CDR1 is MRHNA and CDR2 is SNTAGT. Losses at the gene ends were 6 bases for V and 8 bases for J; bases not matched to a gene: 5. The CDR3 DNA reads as TGTGCCAGCAGCGCGGGACTAGCGGGGGGTGATGAGCAGTTCTTC. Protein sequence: CASSAGLAGGDEQFF.

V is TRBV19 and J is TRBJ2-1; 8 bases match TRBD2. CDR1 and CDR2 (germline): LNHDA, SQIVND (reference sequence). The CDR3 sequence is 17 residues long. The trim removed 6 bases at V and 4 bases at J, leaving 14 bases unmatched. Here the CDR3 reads CASSPGPAAGAYNEQFF. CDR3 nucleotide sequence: TGTGCCAGTAGCCCAGGCCCGGCAGCGGGGGCATACAATGAGCAGTTCTTC.